This T cell receptor (beta chain) was identified in a study of T cells in Graves' hyperthyroidism and ophthalmopathy (dated by TCRdb to 2018 to 2020). The study in broad terms: Peripheral blood was sampled at the time of initial diagnosis, prior to any treatment. Prospective prediction of ophthalmopathy was tested in an independent validation cohort consisting of some 19 hyperthyroidism patients and 15 to 17 patients who later progressed to ophthalmopathy. To identify TCR V-J signatures that set the groups apart, the researchers used a discovery cohort of 100 patients, made up of 43 with Graves' ophthalmopathy and some 55 with stable Graves' hyperthyroidism. After blood sampling, hyperthyroidism patients were treated with methimazole at a starting dose of 30 mg daily, and ophthalmopathy patients were treated with high-dose intravenous methylprednisolone. The approximately 98 discovery patients were randomly divided into training and test sets at a 7:3 ratio. In addition, the study compared T-cell repertoires in thyroid tissue and in blood from about six Graves' hyperthyroidism patients. The paper reports TCR Vbeta CDR3 sequencing of fewer than 150 peripheral blood samples: 43 ophthalmopathy, about 75 hyperthyroidism and approximately 17 progressor patients.

Results the study describes overall, beyond this receptor: Ophthalmopathy was separated from stable hyperthyroidism by a 13 V-J signature model, with just over 85% sensitivity and roughly 84% specificity obtained in cross-validation and 80%/75% obtained in testing. Sample size was not statistically predetermined, and blinding of investigators to group allocation was not performed. Most expanded thyroid clonotypes (frequency above 0.001) were also found in blood, which suggests that blood repertoires may mirror thyroid immune responses. In validation, progression to ophthalmopathy was predicted by the model with 70.59% sensitivity and 72.22% specificity, a median of roughly six months before onset.

Reading the germline V gene gives CDR1 SGHVS and CDR2 FNYEAQ. For this chain, trimming is 5 bases at the V end and 4 bases at the J end, and the number of junction bases without a gene match is 21. The CDR3 numbers 21 residues from cysteine through phenylalanine. Only the CDR3 part of the read is kept: 63 bases, read in frame from the first base. Graves' hyperthyroidism was defined as stable when no progression to ophthalmopathy occurred over 18 months of follow-up. The hyperthyroidism patients were between 18 and 65 years old and newly diagnosed, with a disease duration of less than 2 months. Patients with uncontrolled infections, other autoimmune diseases, pregnancy or lactation were excluded. Diagnoses were established on the basis of clinical symptoms, serum thyroxine and TRAb, thyroid ultrasound, and orbital computed tomography. Ficoll-Paque density gradient centrifugation was used to isolate PBMCs from about 9 ml of fresh peripheral blood. Total RNA was extracted using Trizol reagent, and RNA quality was assessed on an Agilent 2100 Bioanalyzer.

TCR beta CDR3 regions were amplified from RNA transcripts. The first round of RT-PCR for the TCR CDR3 was performed with the HTBI primer set and the Qiagen OneStep RT-PCR kit. Libraries were constructed in a second round of multiplex PCR, after which size selection and purification were carried out. Paired-end sequencing of the libraries was performed with 100 bp reads on an Illumina HiSeq2000. As for the authors' bioinformatics: SOAPnuke was used to process the raw data, removing reads that contained adapters or uncalled bases, had a mean Phred below 15, or lacked an exact match to the constant primer or identifier. COPE v1.2.5 was used to merge high-quality paired reads, and clonotypes were defined as unique nucleotide sequences. MiTCR v1.1 was used to align the clonotypes against IMGT TRBV, TRBD and TRBJ reference segments. The analysis included only V-J combinations with a frequency above 0.0001, which together covered approximately 99% of the repertoires. The TCS score was defined as the ratio of F50 (clonal expansion) to E x V (chaos), calculated using BLOSUM62-based TCRdist between CDR3 peptides within each V-J. Welch's t-statistics and random forest reduced roughly 530 V-J features to 13, which were used in a naive Bayes classifier (R e1071). TCRdb handled the public reads itself, with Q25 trimming in fastp and clone calling in MiXCR, and kept productive beta chains. Identical CDR3 protein sequences are pooled into one entry, listed with their most common genes and DNA. The V and J calls shown here were made by TCRdb, not taken from the authors' results. Within this sample are tens of thousands of distinct CDR3 sequences, with roughly 45% of them counted one time only. The ten largest clones capture about 9.3% of the sample.

This clonotype has ten or more counts. The antigen it binds to is not known. Base qualities were left out, and no much larger clone turns up one base away. The sequence is built from TRBV7-6 and TRBJ2-1; a stretch of 12 junction bases matches TRBD2. This clonotype was sampled from a woman aged 25 to 39 with Graves' hyperthyroidism. The specimen was blood. The nucleotide sequence reads as follows: TGTGCCAGCAGCCTCTGGGCCCTGACTAGCGGGAGCCTTCCCGAATACAATGAGCAGTTCTTC. Its translation is CASSLWALTSGSLPEYNEQFF.